The 31 T cell receptor beta chains below all came from one sample that was sequenced in a study of blood T cells in healthy people across ages. The authors ran a second PCR of roughly 7 to 11 cycles using a sample-barcoded 5' primer and a J-beta primer mix. Using its own MiXCR run on the 5' RACE reads, TCRdb lists one record per CDR3 protein. The table records 540,000 or so distinct CDR3 sequences, around 48% of them present only once. Source material: blood. Receptors were obtained from a man older than 75 in good health.

This clonotype turned up a few times. The rearrangement links TRBV12-3 or TRBV12-4 to TRBJ2-1; no clear D. The CDR3 totals 13 residues. V lost 7 bases and J lost 3, with 10 bases in between. CDR3 amino acids: CASTVQVYNEQFF. CDR3 in DNA: TGTGCCAGCACGGTTCAGGTCTACAATGAGCAGTTCTTC.

The CDR3 reads CASSDSRPGHDEQFF. The CDR3 nucleotides read TGCGCCAGCAGTGACTCTAGGCCCGGGCATGATGAGCAGTTCTTC. The V call is TRBV5-1, the J call TRBJ2-1; D unclear. V was pared by 5 bases and J by 8 bases, with 20 bases between. The CDR3 loop spans 15 amino acids. CDR1 is SGHRS, CDR2 YFSETQ, per germline.

This clonotype was recorded once. This sequence joins TRBV5-1 and TRBJ2-1, with 11 bases lining up with TRBD1. Trimming cost V 4 bases and J 4 bases; bases outside gene matches: 4. CDR3 length: 15 amino acids. Germline CDR1 SGHRS, CDR2 YFSETQ. The CDR3 sequence: CASSGGTGGYNEQFF. The CDR3 DNA follows: TGCGCCAGCAGCGGCGGGACAGGGGGATACAATGAGCAGTTCTTC.

This chain links TRBV5-1 with TRBJ2-7; 9 nucleotides align to TRBD2. This CDR3 has 17 residues. Germline V gene lookup returns CDR1 SGHRS and CDR2 YFSETQ. The trim removed 1 base at V and 1 base at J, leaving 9 bases unmatched. CDR3 loop: CASSLRGAGGQSYEQYF. DNA of the CDR3: TGCGCCAGCAGCTTGAGGGGCGCGGGAGGGCAATCCTACGAGCAGTACTTC.

The sample holds a few counts of this clonotype. The chain employs TRBV25-1 and TRBJ2-1; 7 bases match TRBD1. V trimming: 10 bases; J trimming: 4 bases; junction bases outside the gene matches: 7. The germline CDR1 and CDR2 sequences are MGHDK and SYGVNS. The CDR3 length is 13 residues. Written as DNA, the CDR3 is TGTGCCACCCAGGGGGTAGGGTACAATGAGCAGTTCTTC. This sequence encodes CATQGVGYNEQFF.

A few counts support this clonotype. The rearrangement joins TRBV3-1 to TRBJ2-4; 7 bases line up with TRBD1. J gave up 1 base and V 0 bases, and 3 bases lay outside the gene matches. This CDR3 is built from 16 residues. CDR1 is LGHDT and CDR2 is YNNKEL in the germline V gene (reference sequence). CDR3: CASSQDRGTAKNIQYF. The CDR3, as DNA: TGTGCCAGCAGCCAAGACAGGGGGACGGCCAAAAACATTCAGTACTTC. The whole variable domain, remainder taken from reference TRBV3-1 and TRBJ2-4, is DTAVSQTPKYLVTQMGNDKSIKCEQNLGHDTMYWYKQDSKKFLKIMFSYNNKELIINETVPNRFSPKSPDKAHLNLHINSLELGDSAVYFCASSQDRGTAKNIQYFGAGTRLSVL.

The genes are TRBV27 and TRBJ2-7; 9 nucleotides align to TRBD1. V was pared by 2 bases and J by 5 bases, with 7 bases of the junction left unmatched. The CDR3 totals 15 residues. Germline V gives CDR1 MNHEY, CDR2 SMNVEV (reference sequence). This chain's CDR3 is CASSLTGGNGDEQYF. As DNA, the CDR3 is TGTGCCAGCAGTTTAACAGGGGGCAATGGCGACGAGCAGTACTTC.

The V gene is TRBV11-2, the J gene TRBJ1-5; D perhaps matches TRBD1 (6 bases). Trimming left V 5 bases short and J 7 bases short, with 18 bases between. This CDR3 is 15 amino acids long. Germline V gene lookup returns CDR1 SGHAT and CDR2 FQNNGV. The CDR3 loop is CASSLRRMGGQPQHF. In nucleotides, the CDR3 is TGTGCCAGCAGCCTACGTCGGATGGGGGGCCAGCCCCAGCATTTT.

J is TRBJ1-1 and V is TRBV27; D may be TRBD1 (5 bases). Germline loops: CDR1 MNHEY, CDR2 SMNVEV (reference sequence). The V and J ends lost 6 bases and 4 bases respectively, with 12 bases between them. CDR3 size: 13 residues. DNA for the CDR3: TGTGCCAGCAGGCCACGGGGGTCCACTGAAGCTTTCTTT. Protein product: CASRPRGSTEAFF.

Here the CDR3 DNA reads TGTGCCAGCAGCTTAGAACCGGGGAGGGACACTGAAGCTTTCTTT. Encoded protein: CASSLEPGRDTEAFF. The rearrangement joins TRBV7-2 to TRBJ1-1; D uncertain. Between the trimmed V and J ends, which lost 1 base and 3 bases, there was a span of 12 bases. CDR1 is SGHTA and CDR2 is FQGNSA in the germline V gene. The CDR3 covers 15 residues.

The chain combines TRBV7-9 with TRBJ1-1, with D unclear. V was trimmed by 0 bases and J by 4 bases, leaving 9 bases between them. The CDR3 extends over 14 amino acids. CDR1 is SEHNR and CDR2 is FQNEAQ in the germline V gene (reference sequence). CDR3 coding DNA: TGTGCCAGCAGCTTAGCTAGGGATGCCACTGAAGCTTTCTTT. This gives the protein CASSLARDATEAFF.

The V gene is TRBV6-1, the J gene TRBJ2-4; D is possibly TRBD2 (5 bases). The germline V gene has CDR1 MNHNS and CDR2 SASEGT. Trimming pared 6 bases from V and 13 bases from J, leaving 25 bases between. The CDR3 is 15 residues long. The CDR3 coding sequence is TGTGCCAGCAGGGAACCGAGCTGGACTCTCGGGTCCCAGTACTTC. It specifies CASREPSWTLGSQYF.

The genes are TRBV7-9 and TRBJ2-7, with D hard to call. The CDR3 spans 11 residues. The germline V and J ends were trimmed by 4 bases and 1 base, with 2 bases remaining between them. Germline CDR1 reads SEHNR; CDR2 reads FQNEAQ (reference sequence). In nucleotides, the CDR3 is TGTGCCAGCAGCTGGTCCTACGAGCAGTACTTC. The encoded protein is CASSWSYEQYF.

This chain links TRBV7-2 with TRBJ1-2; 8 bases are a match to TRBD1. From germline, CDR1 is SGHTA and CDR2 FQGNSA. V lost 5 bases, J lost 4 bases, and 12 bases stayed unmatched. The CDR3 is made up of 16 amino acids. The CDR3 sequence is CASSTPGTGHIYGYTF. The CDR3 bases are TGTGCCAGCAGCACCCCCGGGACAGGCCATATCTATGGCTACACCTTC.

This clonotype was seen once. The rearrangement links TRBV4-2 to TRBJ2-5, with D possibly being TRBD2 (6 bases). The CDR3 sequence is 15 residues long. Germline CDR1 is LGHNA and CDR2 is YNFKEQ. Trimming removed 4 bases at V and 2 bases at J, with 14 bases between. DNA for the CDR3: TGTGCCAGCAGCCTAATTCATGGGACTCAAGAGACCCAGTACTTC. It encodes CASSLIHGTQETQYF.

This clonotype was detected once. The chain recombines TRBV14 with TRBJ2-1, with 10 bases fitting TRBD2. This CDR3 region has 16 residues. Germline loops: CDR1 SGHDN, CDR2 FVKESK. The ends lost 2 bases at V and 5 bases at J; junction bases unmatched: 6. CDR3 sequence reads: CASSQSRTSGNNEQFF. Here the CDR3 DNA reads TGTGCCAGCAGCCAATCCCGGACTAGCGGAAACAATGAGCAGTTCTTC.

The chain joins TRBV9 to TRBJ2-1; maybe TRBD1 (5 bases). There are 13 residues in the CDR3. The germline V and J ends were trimmed by 3 bases and 8 bases, with 12 bases remaining between them. Germline CDR1 and CDR2: SGDLS and YYNGEE. The CDR3 spells CASSDPRVHEQFF. The CDR3 nucleotides read TGTGCCAGCAGCGATCCCAGGGTTCATGAGCAGTTCTTC.

This clonotype was counted a few times. The V gene is TRBV6-6, the J gene TRBJ2-7; 8 bases match TRBD2. With 3 bases clipped from V and 7 bases from J, the junction kept 11 bases outside the gene matches. CDR1 MNHNY and CDR2 SVGAGI come from the germline V gene (reference sequence). The CDR3 sequence is 15 residues long. This chain's CDR3 is CASSYPGGADNEQYF. CDR3 nucleotide sequence: TGTGCCAGCAGTTATCCGGGAGGGGCGGACAATGAGCAGTACTTC.

This clonotype was seen a few times. The chain combines TRBV20-1 with TRBJ2-1; 9 nucleotides match TRBD2. This CDR3 region has 14 residues. Unmatched junction bases numbered 7, after V lost 5 bases and J lost 5 bases. Germline CDR1 and CDR2: DFQATT and SNEGSKA (reference sequence). CDR3 in amino acids: CSAPAGGPDNEQFF. The CDR3 nucleotides are TGCAGTGCTCCCGCGGGGGGGCCGGACAATGAGCAGTTCTTC.

The rearrangement uses TRBV21-1 and TRBJ1-5; the table's D call, TRBD1, has no DNA check behind it. TRBV21-1 is a recognized pseudogene. The CDR3 has 15 residues. Written as DNA, the CDR3 is TGTGCCAGCACCCTGGTACAGGGAATCCATCAGCCCCAGCATTTT. Translated: CASTLVQGIHQPQHF.

This clonotype has at least ten counts. This rearrangement joins TRBV7-3 to TRBJ2-5; possibly TRBD1 for D (6 bases). CDR1 SGHTA and CDR2 FQGTGA come from the germline V gene. V lost 5 bases and J lost 2, with 15 bases in between. This CDR3 is 15 amino acids long. The CDR3 region has the DNA TGTGCCAGCAGCGCCGGACAGTTTTCGCAAGAGACCCAGTACTTC. The encoded protein is CASSAGQFSQETQYF.

The chain carries TRBV28 and TRBJ2-3, with 11 bases lining up with TRBD1. Germline lookup yields CDR1 MDHEN and CDR2 SYDVKM. V trimming: 5 bases; J trimming: 6 bases; junction bases outside the gene matches: 7. This CDR3 is built from 15 residues. CDR3 sequence reads: CASSPRDRGYDTQYF. The DNA for the CDR3 is TGTGCCAGCAGTCCTCGGGACAGGGGGTACGATACGCAGTATTTT.

This clonotype was observed a handful of times. The gene calls are TRBV20-1 and TRBJ1-4; perhaps TRBD1 as D (5 bases). V lost 6 bases, J lost 3 bases, and 11 bases lay in between. This CDR3 has 13 amino acids. The germline V gene encodes CDR1 DFQATT and CDR2 SNEGSKA (reference sequence). The CDR3 bases are TGCAGTGCCCAGAGGGGAGCTAATGAAAAACTGTTTTTT. Translating gives CSAQRGANEKLFF.

The chain couples TRBV20-1 to TRBJ2-3; perhaps TRBD1 as D (7 bases). Germline V gene data show CDR1 as DFQATT and CDR2 as SNEGSKA (reference sequence). The germline V and J ends were trimmed by 6 bases and 0 bases, with 16 bases remaining between them. CDR3 length equals 15 residues. The CDR3 coding sequence is TGCAGTGCAGGAGGGGGCGGGTCTAGCACAGATACGCAGTATTTT. Its protein is CSAGGGGSSTDTQYF.

A few counts support this clonotype. At one end the junction does not follow the germline gene, possibly because of a read error. The CDR3 protein is CASGPGTANEKLFF. The CDR3 DNA reads as TGTGCTAGCGGTCCGGGGACAGCTAACGAAAAACTGTTTTTT. This chain connects TRBV11-2 to TRBJ1-4; TRBD1 aligns across 7 bases. Germline V gives CDR1 SGHAT, CDR2 FQNNGV. The CDR3 consists of 14 residues.

V is TRBV20-1 and J is TRBJ2-5; D gene ambiguous. TRBJ2-7 matches the DNA end more closely, so the J call is doubtful. Germline assignment: CDR1 DFQATT and CDR2 SNEGSKA (reference sequence). The CDR3 extends over 12 amino acids. The CDR3 spells CSARDGGHEQYF. The CDR3 DNA reads TGCAGTGCTAGAGACGGCGGCCACGAGCAGTACTTC.

On this clonotype itself: The junction differs from germline at one of its ends, possibly a read error. This chain connects TRBV12-3 or TRBV12-4 to TRBJ2-5; D assignment may be TRBD1 or TRBD2 (5 bases each). This CDR3 is 11 amino acids long. The CDR3 is CASSPRETRYF. For the CDR3, the DNA is TGTGCCAGCAGTCCCAGGGAGACCCGGTACTTC.

This chain uses TRBV11-1 with TRBJ1-1; unclear D gene. The V and J ends lost 4 bases and 6 bases respectively, with 6 bases between them. Germline V gene lookup returns CDR1 SGHAT and CDR2 FQDESV (reference sequence). CDR3 length: 11 residues. DNA of the CDR3: TGTGCCAGCAGCTCCCGTGCTGAAGCTTTCTTT. It encodes CASSSRAEAFF.

In this sample, this clonotype turned up a few times. The genes are TRBV12-3 or TRBV12-4 and TRBJ2-1, with 13 bases aligning to TRBD2. The V gene end was trimmed by 7 bases and the J gene end by 7 bases; junction bases not matched to a gene: 7. The length of the CDR3 is 15 residues. Written as DNA, the CDR3 is TGTGCCAGCATCAGGACTAGCGGGAGTGGGAATGAGCAGTTCTTC. Translation gives CASIRTSGSGNEQFF.

This clonotype was seen only a few times. The chain employs TRBV5-4 and TRBJ2-1; D is undetermined. Deletions cut 4 bases from V and 3 bases from J, with 14 bases between. Germline values: CDR1 SGHNT, CDR2 YYREEE (reference sequence). CDR3 length: 15 residues. In nucleotides, the CDR3 is TGTGCCAGCAGCCGTCGGACCGATAACTACAATGAGCAGTTCTTC. Amino acids: CASSRRTDNYNEQFF.

The V and J genes are TRBV28 and TRBJ2-3, with 8 bases fitting TRBD1. The CDR3 is made up of 13 amino acids. Germline lookup yields CDR1 MDHEN and CDR2 SYDVKM. The V gene end was trimmed by 5 bases and the J gene end by 6 bases; junction bases not matched to a gene: 4. The CDR3 protein is CASSVGDRDTQYF. CDR3 bases: TGTGCCAGCAGTGTAGGGGACAGGGATACGCAGTATTTT.